Below, 23 T cell receptor beta chains from the same sample are listed, as sequenced in a study of graft-versus-host responses after intestinal transplantation. Assay used: immunoSEQ multiplex PCR; TCRdb lists only in-frame clones, some missing. The sample lists around 97,000 clones; 90% to 95% were seen once. Antigens of these TCRs are unknown. Sample: unstimulated CD4+ T cells sorted from spleen or lymph node cells, taken before transplant. The receptors were gathered from a human donor who was the organ donor for an intestinal transplant.

This clone was recorded a few times. The chain is built from TRBV19 and TRBJ1-3; D not resolved. Per germline, CDR1 LNHDA and CDR2 SQIVND (reference sequence). The V end was cut by 4 bases, the J end by 0 bases, with 10 bases between. The CDR3 consists of 15 residues. The CDR3 spells CASSRGRGSGNTIYF. For the CDR3, the DNA is TGTGCCAGTAGTAGAGGGCGGGGCTCTGGAAACACCATATATTTT.

J is TRBJ2-7 and V is TRBV7-2; possible D gene TRBD1, 5 bases. Germline V gives CDR1 SGHTA, CDR2 FQGNSA. V lost 5 bases, J lost 1 base, and 21 bases lay in between. The CDR3 sequence is 17 residues long. CDR3 in DNA: TGTGCCAGCAGCCGTACAGCCGGTGGGGCACCTTCCTACGAGCAGTACTTC. It is translated as CASSRTAGGAPSYEQYF. Drawing the rest from reference TRBV7-2 and TRBJ2-7, the complete variable domain is GAGVSQSPSNKVTEKGKDVELRCDPISGHTALYWYRQSLGQGLEFLIYFQGNSAPDKSGLPSDRFSAERTGGSVSTLTIQRTQQEDSAVYLCASSRTAGGAPSYEQYFGPGTRLTVT.

As to this clone: This same CDR3 is encoded by further DNA sequences in the sample. The rearrangement links TRBV28 to TRBJ1-3; 8 nucleotides align to TRBD1. CDR1 and CDR2 from the germline V gene are MDHEN and SYDVKM. V was clipped by 2 bases and J by 4 bases; unmatched bases: 1. This CDR3 comprises 14 residues. The CDR3 DNA sequence: TGTGCCAGCAGTTTACAGGGGGCAGGAAACACCATATATTTT. Its translation: CASSLQGAGNTIYF.

The chain recombines TRBV23-1 with TRBJ1-5, with D possibly being TRBD1 (5 bases). TRBV23-1 is recorded as an ORF, its role being uncertain. Trimming cost V 2 bases and J 10 bases, with 12 bases left between them. The CDR3 extends over 13 amino acids. In nucleotides, the CDR3 is TGCGCCAGCAGTCAAAGGAGGGGTTACCCCCAGCATTTT. Translated: CASSQRRGYPQHF.

This clone has a single count. The V call is TRBV12-5, the J call TRBJ2-2; 8 positions agree with TRBD1. V lost 5 bases and J lost 0; bases outside the gene matches: 2. The CDR3 is made up of 15 amino acids. The germline CDR1 and CDR2 sequences are LGHNT and FRNRAP. The CDR3 bases are TGTGCTAGTGGTCTGACAGGGGCGAACACCGGGGAGCTGTTTTTT. This gives the protein CASGLTGANTGELFF.

This CDR3 reads CASSLGSHETQYF. DNA for the CDR3: TGTGCCAGCAGCTTGGGTAGCCACGAGACCCAGTACTTC. The rearrangement links TRBV5-4 to TRBJ2-5, with D unresolved. Trimming shortened V by 0 bases and J by 5 bases, and 8 bases separated the two germline ends. The CDR3 spans 13 residues. Per the germline V gene, CDR1 is SGHNT and CDR2 is YYREEE (reference sequence).

The CDR3, as DNA: TGTGCCAGCCAACAGGGGGACGTTGGAAAACTGTTTTTT. Translating gives CASQQGDVGKLFF. The chain is built from TRBV4-2 and TRBJ1-4; 8 bases align to TRBD1. Germline assignment: CDR1 LGHNA and CDR2 YNFKEQ. The CDR3 loop spans 13 amino acids. The ends lost 8 bases at V and 10 bases at J; junction bases unmatched: 9.

CDR3 loop: CASRLGTWDGYTF. The CDR3 DNA follows: TGTGCCAGCAGACTAGGGACTTGGGATGGCTACACCTTC. The chain carries TRBV7-2 and TRBJ1-2, with D perhaps TRBD1 (5 bases). The V end was cut by 6 bases, the J end by 6 bases, with 14 bases between. CDR3 length equals 13 residues. CDR1 is SGHTA, CDR2 FQGNSA, per germline. Based on the CDR3 plus reference TRBV7-2 and TRBJ1-2, the full variable domain is GAGVSQSPSNKVTEKGKDVELRCDPISGHTALYWYRQSLGQGLEFLIYFQGNSAPDKSGLPSDRFSAERTGGSVSTLTIQRTQQEDSAVYLCASRLGTWDGYTFGSGTRLTVV.

This sequence joins TRBV30 and TRBJ1-5; TRBD1 is a possible D gene (5 bases). The CDR3 length is 13 residues. Between the trimmed V and J ends, which lost 2 bases and 4 bases, there was a span of 9 bases. Germline V gives CDR1 GTSNPN, CDR2 SVGIG (reference sequence). As DNA, the CDR3 is TGTGCCTGGAGTCGGGGGGTAAATCAGCCCCAGCATTTT. This encodes CAWSRGVNQPQHF.

The gene calls are TRBV7-2 and TRBJ2-1, with 7 bases fitting TRBD1. Germline V gives CDR1 SGHTA, CDR2 FQGNSA. This CDR3 is built from 12 residues. The trim removed 3 bases at V and 12 bases at J, leaving 5 bases unmatched. DNA for the CDR3: TGTGCCAGCAGCTTTAAGGGGGCGGGGCAGTTCTTC. It codes for CASSFKGAGQFF.

This clone occurred once. V is TRBV4-1 and J is TRBJ2-1; 9 bases line up with TRBD2. The length of the CDR3 is 15 residues. Germline lookup yields CDR1 MGHRA and CDR2 YSYEKL. V trimming: 2 bases; J trimming: 8 bases; junction bases outside the gene matches: 7. Written as DNA, the CDR3 is TGCGCCAGCAGCCAACTAGGCGGGGGGGCCTATGAGCAGTTCTTC. Its protein product is CASSQLGGGAYEQFF.

This clone was recorded once. The chain has TRBV29-1 and TRBJ1-2, with 10 bases identical to TRBD1. V lost 5 bases, J lost 8 bases, and 5 bases stayed unmatched. Germline V CDR1 and CDR2: SQVTM, ANQGSEA. The CDR3 extends over 12 amino acids. The CDR3, as DNA: TGCAGCGTTAGGACAGGGGGTTACGGCTACACCTTC. Translating gives CSVRTGGYGYTF.

The chain carries TRBV4-1 and TRBJ2-5; D is perhaps TRBD1 (6 bases). The J call may be faulty, since TRBJ2-7 better matches the DNA end. Per the germline V gene, CDR1 is MGHRA and CDR2 is YSYEKL. This CDR3 is built from 14 residues. The CDR3 loop reads CASSQTTGFYEQYF. The CDR3 region has the DNA TGCGCCAGCAGCCAAACGACAGGATTCTACGAGCAGTACTTC.

This rearrangement joins TRBV27 to TRBJ2-5; maybe TRBD2 (6 bases). Germline V gene lookup returns CDR1 MNHEY and CDR2 SMNVEV (reference sequence). This CDR3 contains 17 residues. V was trimmed by 6 bases and J by 4 bases, leaving 24 bases between them. Here the CDR3 reads CASSRKGGGAMPETQYF. The CDR3, as DNA: TGTGCCAGCAGCCGAAAAGGTGGCGGGGCGATGCCAGAGACCCAGTACTTC.

The rearrangement joins TRBV19 to TRBJ2-2, with 10 positions matching TRBD1. The CDR3 length is 14 residues. The V segment lost 10 bases and the J segment 4 bases; nucleotides outside the gene matches: 6. Germline V gene lookup returns CDR1 LNHDA and CDR2 SQIVND (reference sequence). CDR3 residues: CATRQGASTGELFF. DNA for the CDR3: TGTGCCACAAGACAGGGGGCGAGCACCGGGGAGCTGTTTTTT.

The chain is built from TRBV6-5 and TRBJ1-2, with 7 bases lining up with TRBD1. In germline, CDR1 is MNHEY, CDR2 SVGAGI. V gave up 6 bases and J gave up 6 bases; unmatched junction bases: 7. This CDR3 comprises 13 residues. The CDR3 DNA is TGTGCCAGCAGCCGAGACAGGGCGGATGGCTACACCTTC. It codes for CASSRDRADGYTF.

The chain carries TRBV10-3 and TRBJ2-7, with 9 bases identical to TRBD1. The CDR3 runs 12 residues. V dropped 8 bases and J dropped 3; count of bases not matched to a gene: 2. Germline loops: CDR1 ENHRY, CDR2 SYGVKD. The CDR3 loop is CAIGTGYYEQYF. In DNA form, the CDR3 reads TGTGCCATCGGGACAGGGTACTACGAGCAGTACTTC.

The rearrangement links TRBV18 to TRBJ1-2; D is perhaps TRBD1 (5 bases). Trimming left V 2 bases short and J 4 bases short, with 11 bases between. Germline V lookup: CDR1 KGHSH, CDR2 LQKENI. There are 14 residues in the CDR3. For the CDR3, the DNA is TGTGCCAGCTCACCAGGTGGGGCTTCCTATGGCTACACCTTC. Amino acid sequence: CASSPGGASYGYTF. Using reference TRBV18 and TRBJ1-2 for the parts outside the CDR3, the full variable domain is NAGVMQNPRHLVRRRGQEARLRCSPMKGHSHVYWYRQLPEEGLKFMVYLQKENIIDESGMPKERFSAEFPKEGPSILRIQQVVRGDSAAYFCASSPGGASYGYTFGSGTRLTVV.

For the CDR3, the DNA is TGTGCCAGCAGTGTATTTGACAGCTCCTACGAGCAGTACTTC. Protein: CASSVFDSSYEQYF. The rearrangement joins TRBV6-1 to TRBJ2-7, with D perhaps matching TRBD1 (5 bases). This CDR3 is 14 amino acids long. The germline gives CDR1 MNHNS, CDR2 SASEGT. V lost 4 bases, J lost 0 bases, and 10 bases lay in between.

The V and J genes are TRBV6-4 and TRBJ1-2; 11 bases align to TRBD1. There are 15 residues in the CDR3. Losses at the gene ends were 6 bases for V and 7 bases for J; bases not matched to a gene: 10. Germline-derived CDR1 and CDR2 are MRHNA and SNTAGT. CDR3 DNA sequence: TGTGCCAGCAGCGCTGACGGGACAGGGGGATCTGGCTACACCTTC. This translates into CASSADGTGGSGYTF.

The rearrangement links TRBV5-1 to TRBJ1-4; 8 positions agree with TRBD1. CDR3 length equals 17 residues. V dropped 3 bases and J dropped 6; count of bases not matched to a gene: 13. Germline CDR1 reads SGHRS; CDR2 reads YFSETQ. Here the CDR3 reads CASSWNPGQGGDEKLFF. The CDR3 bases are TGCGCCAGCAGCTGGAACCCCGGACAGGGTGGGGATGAAAAACTGTTTTTT.

The V and J genes are TRBV23-1 and TRBJ2-6, with 10 positions matching TRBD1. TRBV23-1 is given ORF status, its function remaining uncertain. V lost 8 bases and J lost 1; bases outside the gene matches: 11. CDR3 length: 18 amino acids. CDR3 coding DNA: TGCGCCAGCTCCCCTTTGGGACAGGGGAATTCTGGGGCCAACGTCCTGACTTTC. Residues: CASSPLGQGNSGANVLTF.

This clone was recorded once. CDR3 sequence (DNA): TGTGCCAGCAGCAAAACAGGGCTTGGCACTGAAGCTTTCTTT. This encodes CASSKTGLGTEAFF. The V gene is TRBV21-1, the J gene TRBJ1-1; the DNA was not compared with TRBD1, the D call given in the table. TRBV21-1 is described as a pseudogene. This CDR3 spans 14 amino acids.